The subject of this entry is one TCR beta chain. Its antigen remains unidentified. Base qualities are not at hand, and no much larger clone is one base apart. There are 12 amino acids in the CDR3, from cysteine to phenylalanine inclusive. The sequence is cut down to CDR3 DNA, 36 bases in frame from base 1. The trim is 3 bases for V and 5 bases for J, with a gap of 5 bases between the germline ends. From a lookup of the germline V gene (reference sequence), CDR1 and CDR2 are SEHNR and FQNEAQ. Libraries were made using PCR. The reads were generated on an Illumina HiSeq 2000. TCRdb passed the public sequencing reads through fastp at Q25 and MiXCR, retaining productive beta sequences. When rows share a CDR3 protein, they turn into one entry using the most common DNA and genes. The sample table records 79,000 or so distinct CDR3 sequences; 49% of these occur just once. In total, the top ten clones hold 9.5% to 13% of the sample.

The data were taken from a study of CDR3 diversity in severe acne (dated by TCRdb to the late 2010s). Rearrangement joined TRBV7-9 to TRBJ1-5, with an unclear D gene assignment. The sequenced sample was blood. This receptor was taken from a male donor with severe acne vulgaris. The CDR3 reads CASSLGYQPQHF. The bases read TGTGCCAGCAGCTTGGGGTATCAGCCCCAGCATTTT.